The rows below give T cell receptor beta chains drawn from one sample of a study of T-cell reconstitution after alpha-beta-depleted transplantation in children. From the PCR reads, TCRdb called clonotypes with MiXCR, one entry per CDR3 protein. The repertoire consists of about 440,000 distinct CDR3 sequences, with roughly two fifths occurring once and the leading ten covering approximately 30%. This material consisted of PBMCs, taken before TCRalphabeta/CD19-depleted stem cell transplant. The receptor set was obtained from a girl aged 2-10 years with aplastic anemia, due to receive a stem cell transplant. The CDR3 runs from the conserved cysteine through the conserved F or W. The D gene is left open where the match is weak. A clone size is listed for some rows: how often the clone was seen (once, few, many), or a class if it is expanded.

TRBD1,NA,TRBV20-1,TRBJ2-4,CSALDRGGNIQYF,TGCAGTGCCTTGGACAGGGGCGGGAACATTCAGTACTTC
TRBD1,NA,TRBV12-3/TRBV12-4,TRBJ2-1,CASSPYDRGFYNEQFF,TGTGCCAGCAGCCCCTACGACAGGGGGTTTTACAATGAGCAGTTCTTC
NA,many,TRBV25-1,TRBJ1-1,CASSELDTEAFF,TGTGCCAGCAGTGAATTGGACACTGAAGCTTTCTTT
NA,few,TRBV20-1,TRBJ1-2,CSASTGLLWGYTF,TGCAGTGCGAGTACAGGGCTTCTATGGGGCTACACCTTC
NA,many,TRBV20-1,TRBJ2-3,CSARGVGDTDTQYF,TGCAGTGCTAGAGGCGTGGGGGACACAGATACGCAGTATTTT
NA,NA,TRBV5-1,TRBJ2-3,CASSLGQRADTQYF,TGCGCCAGCAGCTTGGGTCAGAGAGCAGATACGCAGTATTTT
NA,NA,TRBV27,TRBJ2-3,CASSFGATDTQYF,TGTGCCAGCAGTTTCGGGGCCACAGATACGCAGTATTTT
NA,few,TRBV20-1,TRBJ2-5,CSARIVLAQETQYF,TGCAGTGCTAGAATCGTGCTAGCCCAAGAGACCCAGTACTTC
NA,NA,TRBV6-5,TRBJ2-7,CASSYLHPTGPKTYEQYF,TGTGCCAGCAGTTATCTGCATCCAACAGGCCCCAAAACCTACGAGCAGTACTTC
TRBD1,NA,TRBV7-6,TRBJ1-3,CATSATGDSGNTIYF,TGTGCCACCAGCGCGACAGGGGACTCTGGAAACACCATATATTTT
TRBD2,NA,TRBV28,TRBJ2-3,CASSLPGLAGGGAQYF,TGTGCCAGCAGTTTGCCGGGACTAGCGGGAGGGGGTGCGCAGTATTTT
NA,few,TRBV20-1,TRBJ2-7,CSVTRGKVSYEQYF,TGCAGTGTCACACGGGGGAAGGTCTCCTACGAGCAGTACTTC
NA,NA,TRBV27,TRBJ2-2,CASSSTRTGELFF,TGTGCCAGCAGTTCAACGAGGACCGGGGAGCTGTTTTTT
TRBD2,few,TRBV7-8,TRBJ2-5,CASSLEGSGSLRGTQYF,TGTGCCAGCAGCTTAGAGGGTAGCGGGAGCCTCCGGGGGACCCAGTACTTC